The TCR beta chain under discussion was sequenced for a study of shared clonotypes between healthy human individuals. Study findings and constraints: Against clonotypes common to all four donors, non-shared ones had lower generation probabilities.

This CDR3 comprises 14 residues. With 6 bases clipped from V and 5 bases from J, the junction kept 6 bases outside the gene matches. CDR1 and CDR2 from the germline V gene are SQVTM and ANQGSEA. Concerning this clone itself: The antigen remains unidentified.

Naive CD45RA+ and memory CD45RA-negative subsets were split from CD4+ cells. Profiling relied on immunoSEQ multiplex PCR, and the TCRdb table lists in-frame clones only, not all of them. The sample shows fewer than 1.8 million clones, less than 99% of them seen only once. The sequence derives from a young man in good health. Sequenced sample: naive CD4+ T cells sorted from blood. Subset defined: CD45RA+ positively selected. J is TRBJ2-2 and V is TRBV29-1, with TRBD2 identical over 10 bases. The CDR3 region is CSVASGRGTGELFF. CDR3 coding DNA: TGCAGCGTAGCTAGCGGGAGAGGTACCGGGGAGCTGTTTTTT.